This TCR beta chain derives from a study of blood T cell repertoires in COVID-19. Study context: Acute and convalescent COVID-19 specimens originated in the United States, Italy and Spain.

CDR3 length: 16 amino acids. The V end was cut by 0 bases, the J end by 4 bases, with 14 bases between. The germline V gene encodes CDR1 MGHRA and CDR2 YSYEKL. Authors' analysis steps: Amplification from reference gene primers served as the basis for estimated nucleated cell counts. Clones were read by immunoSEQ multiplex PCR, and TCRdb kept only the in-frame ones, dropping some. V and J calls and clone size follow that table, whereas D and trimming were derived from the DNA. The table records some 100,000 clones, about 90% of them present only once. The gene calls are TRBV4-1 and TRBJ2-3; D perhaps matches TRBD1 (6 bases). The sequenced sample consisted of peripheral blood. The origin of this receptor is a man aged 65-85 years who had recovered from COVID-19. CDR3 loop: CASSQEGTGLADTQYF. CDR3 bases: TGCGCCAGCAGCCAAGAGGGAACAGGGCTGGCAGATACGCAGTATTTT.